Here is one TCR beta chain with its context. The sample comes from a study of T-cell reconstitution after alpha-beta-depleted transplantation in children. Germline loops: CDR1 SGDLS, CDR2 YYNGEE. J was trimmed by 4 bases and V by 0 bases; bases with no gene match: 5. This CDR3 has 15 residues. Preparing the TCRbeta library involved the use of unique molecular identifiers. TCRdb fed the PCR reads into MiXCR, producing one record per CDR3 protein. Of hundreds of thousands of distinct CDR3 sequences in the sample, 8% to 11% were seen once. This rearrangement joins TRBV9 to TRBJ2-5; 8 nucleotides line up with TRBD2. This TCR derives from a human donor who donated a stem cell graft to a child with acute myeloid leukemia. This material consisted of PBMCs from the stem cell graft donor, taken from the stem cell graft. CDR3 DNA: TGTGCCAGCAGCGTAGGGGCGGGAGGCGTAGAGACCCAGTACTTC. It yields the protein CASSVGAGGVETQYF.